Listed here are 21 T cell receptor beta chains from one sample, sequenced in a study of blood T cell repertoires in COVID-19. TCRdb's copy holds only in-frame clones and misses some; the assay was immunoSEQ multiplex PCR. Of approximately 380,000 clones listed, about nine tenths are singletons. Material: PBMCs or T cells enriched from blood (not recorded which). The receptors stem from a woman in her thirties or forties who had been exposed to COVID-19.

The J gene is TRBJ2-7, the V gene TRBV2; 9 nucleotides align to TRBD1. The germline V gene has CDR1 SNHLY and CDR2 FYNNEI. There are 15 residues in the CDR3. V dropped 7 bases and J dropped 4; count of bases not matched to a gene: 11. CDR3 sequence reads: CASNFWTGVRYEQYF. CDR3 nucleotides: TGTGCCAGCAATTTTTGGACAGGGGTGAGATACGAGCAGTACTTC.

This chain links TRBV12-1 with TRBJ2-2; TRBD1 is the table's D call and was not checked against the DNA. TRBV12-1 is flagged as a pseudogene. The CDR3 extends over 16 amino acids. CDR3 protein: CASSSSTGGGPGELFF. In DNA, the CDR3 is TGTGCCAGCAGCTCGTCGACAGGGGGAGGACCCGGGGAGCTGTTTTTT.

A remark on this clone: The junction differs from germline at one of its ends, possibly a read error. The chain combines TRBV3-1 (or the pseudogene TRBV3-2) with TRBJ1-1, with 9 positions matching TRBD1. Looked up from germline, CDR1 is LGHDT and CDR2 is YNNKEL (reference sequence). CDR3 length: 13 residues. The CDR3 protein is CASSHDTGQGITF. As DNA, the CDR3 is TGTGCCAGCAGCCACGATACAGGACAGGGGATAACCTTT.

The J gene is TRBJ1-5, the V gene TRBV24-1, with D unresolved. This CDR3 comprises 13 residues. Germline V gene data show CDR1 as KGHDR and CDR2 as SFDVKD. V lost 5 bases to trimming and J lost 3 bases, with 7 bases between them. The DNA of the CDR3 is TGTGCCACCAGTGCACTAGACAATCAGCCCCAGCATTTT. This codes for CATSALDNQPQHF.

The genes are TRBV30 and TRBJ2-7; tentative D call: TRBD1 (6 bases). Germline V CDR1 and CDR2: GTSNPN, SVGIG (reference sequence). V lost 2 bases, J lost 0 bases, and 11 bases lay in between. CDR3 length: 14 residues. CDR3 sequence (DNA): TGTGCCTGGAGTTCGGACAGAAGCTCCTACGAGCAGTACTTC. This encodes CAWSSDRSSYEQYF. The full variable domain, rest sourced from reference TRBV30 and TRBJ2-7, is SQTIHQWPATLVQPVGSPLSLECTVEGTSNPNLYWYRQAAGRGLQLLFYSVGIGQISSEVPQNLSASRPQDRQFILSSKKLLLSDSGFYLCAWSSDRSSYEQYFGPGTRLTVT.

The V and J genes are TRBV13 and TRBJ2-2, with 10 bases matching TRBD1. The CDR3 length is 15 residues. In germline, CDR1 is PRHDT, CDR2 FYEKMQ (reference sequence). J was trimmed by 7 bases and V by 5 bases; bases with no gene match: 7. The CDR3 region has the DNA TGTGCCAGCAGCCCCACCGGGACAGGGGACGGGGAGCTGTTTTTT. This translates into CASSPTGTGDGELFF. Full variable domain (outside the CDR3, taken from reference TRBV13 and TRBJ2-2): AAGVIQSPRHLIKEKRETATLKCYPIPRHDTVYWYQQGPGQDPQFLISFYEKMQSDKGSIPDRFSAQQFSDYHSELNMSSLELGDSALYFCASSPTGTGDGELFFGEGSRLTVL.

In DNA, the CDR3 is TGTGCCAGCAGACGTCCGGGACAGGGAGATGAAAAACTGTTTTTT. Protein sequence: CASRRPGQGDEKLFF. The gene calls are TRBV7-2 and TRBJ1-4; 9 positions match TRBD1. The germline V gene encodes CDR1 SGHTA and CDR2 FQGNSA. Trimming removed 6 bases from V and 6 bases from J; junction bases left unmatched: 8. The CDR3 loop spans 15 amino acids. Together with reference TRBV7-2 and TRBJ1-4, the CDR3 gives the full variable domain: GAGVSQSPSNKVTEKGKDVELRCDPISGHTALYWYRQSLGQGLEFLIYFQGNSAPDKSGLPSDRFSAERTGGSVSTLTIQRTQQEDSAVYLCASRRPGQGDEKLFFGSGTQLSVL.

The chain recombines TRBV6-2 or TRBV6-3 with TRBJ2-1, with 8 bases matching TRBD2. Germline-derived CDR1 and CDR2 are MNHEY and SVGEGT. Trimming cost V 6 bases and J 4 bases; bases outside gene matches: 11. The CDR3 has 16 amino acids. The CDR3 spells CASSPRTGGRYNEQFF. The CDR3 DNA reads as TGTGCCAGCAGCCCTAGGACTGGCGGGAGGTACAATGAGCAGTTCTTC.

With respect to this clone: Other DNA variants within this sample encode the same CDR3. The chain couples TRBV2 to TRBJ1-6; 11 nucleotides align to TRBD1. Germline V gives CDR1 SNHLY, CDR2 FYNNEI. With V trimmed by 6 bases and J by 7 bases, 2 bases remained unmatched. This CDR3 contains 14 residues. The CDR3, as DNA: TGTGCCAGCAGGGGGACAGGGGGAAATTCACCCCTCCACTTT. It translates to CASRGTGGNSPLHF.

This chain links TRBV9 with TRBJ1-1; D is unresolved. V was clipped by 6 bases and J by 3 bases, with 12 bases between them. CDR1 and CDR2 from the germline V gene are SGDLS and YYNGEE. This CDR3 spans 13 amino acids. The CDR3 region has the DNA TGTGCCAGCAAAGGTTCTGCGGACACTGAAGCTTTCTTT. Amino acid sequence: CASKGSADTEAFF.

This clone was recorded only once. V usage is TRBV10-3 and J usage is TRBJ1-1; the D is unclear. This CDR3 has 10 residues. Trimming pared 10 bases from V and 5 bases from J, leaving 8 bases between. Germline loops: CDR1 ENHRY, CDR2 SYGVKD. In DNA, the CDR3 is TGTGCCAGAAACGGGACTGAAGCTTTCTTT. It encodes CARNGTEAFF.

The V call is TRBV7-9, the J call TRBJ2-1; TRBD2 agrees at 13 bases. Germline V CDR1 and CDR2: SEHNR, FQNEAQ (reference sequence). The CDR3 is 15 amino acids. V dropped 5 bases and J dropped 10; count of bases not matched to a gene: 8. The CDR3 sequence is CASSHTSGRAFEQFF. In DNA, the CDR3 is TGTGCCAGCAGCCATACTAGCGGGAGGGCCTTCGAGCAGTTCTTC. Looking up the rest from reference TRBV7-9 and TRBJ2-1 gives the full variable domain: DTGVSQNPRHKITKRGQNVTFRCDPISEHNRLYWYRQTLGQGPEFLTYFQNEAQLEKSRLLSDRFSAERPKGSFSTLEIQRTEQGDSAMYLCASSHTSGRAFEQFFGPGTRLTVL.

This clone was found many times. The V and J genes are TRBV24-1 and TRBJ2-5; possible D gene TRBD2, 6 bases. The CDR3 runs to 16 residues. V dropped 4 bases and J dropped 2 bases, with 16 bases sitting between them. Per the germline V gene, CDR1 is KGHDR and CDR2 is SFDVKD. CDR3 protein: CATSEPGTAEQETQYF. The CDR3 nucleotides are TGTGCCACCAGTGAGCCCGGGACTGCAGAACAAGAGACCCAGTACTTC.

This chain uses TRBV15 with TRBJ2-7; 11 positions match TRBD2. CDR1 and CDR2 from the germline V gene are LNHNV and YYDKDF (reference sequence). CDR3 length equals 16 residues. The junction had 8 bases not matched to a gene; V was cut back by 1 base and J by 6 bases. This CDR3 reads CATSRGITSGSGEQYF. The CDR3 DNA follows: TGTGCCACCAGCAGAGGAATTACTAGCGGGAGTGGCGAGCAGTACTTC. Complete variable domain (other parts from reference TRBV15 and TRBJ2-7): DAMVIQNPRYQVTQFGKPVTLSCSQTLNHNVMYWYQQKSSQAPKLLFHYYDKDFNNEADTPDNFQSRRPNTSFCFLDIRSPGLGDTAMYLCATSRGITSGSGEQYFGPGTRLTVT.

The chain carries TRBV2 and TRBJ1-5; D is unresolved. Per germline, CDR1 SNHLY and CDR2 FYNNEI. The ends were cut back, 4 bases at V and 3 bases at J, with 10 bases in the middle. The CDR3 loop spans 14 amino acids. CDR3 DNA: TGTGCCAGCAGTGCCAACGGGGTCAATCAGCCCCAGCATTTT. It translates to CASSANGVNQPQHF.

CDR3 in DNA: TGTGCCAGCAGCGTAGGGCCCGACAGGGGCAATCAGCCCCAGCATTTT. Protein: CASSVGPDRGNQPQHF. The rearrangement links TRBV9 to TRBJ1-5, with TRBD1 identical over 7 bases. The CDR3 is 16 residues long. Germline CDR1 and CDR2: SGDLS and YYNGEE. J was trimmed by 2 bases and V by 0 bases; bases with no gene match: 5.

This chain joins TRBV11-3 and TRBJ2-7; a possible D gene is TRBD1 (6 bases). This CDR3 comprises 15 residues. V dropped 3 bases and J dropped 7 bases, with 19 bases sitting between them. CDR1 is SGHNT and CDR2 is YENEEA in the germline V gene. CDR3 residues: CASSFPTGLVGEQYF. Here the CDR3 DNA reads TGTGCCAGCAGCTTCCCGACAGGTCTAGTGGGAGAGCAGTACTTC.

In this sample, this clone turned up a few times. CDR3 amino acids: CAWNPGRVDEQYF. The CDR3 coding sequence is TGTGCCTGGAATCCGGGGAGGGTCGACGAGCAGTACTTC. This chain links TRBV30 with TRBJ2-7; 7 nucleotides line up with TRBD2. Trimming removed 4 bases from V and 5 bases from J; junction bases left unmatched: 8. The CDR3 runs to 13 residues. Germline V gives CDR1 GTSNPN, CDR2 SVGIG (reference sequence).

This rearrangement joins TRBV5-1 to TRBJ2-1; D is perhaps TRBD1 (6 bases). There are 14 residues in the CDR3. The V end was cut by 7 bases, the J end by 7 bases, with 18 bases between. Looked up from germline, CDR1 is SGHRS and CDR2 is YFSETQ. The CDR3: CASYGDLQGNEQFF. The DNA of the CDR3 is TGCGCCAGCTATGGAGACTTACAGGGAAATGAGCAGTTCTTC.

The V gene is TRBV10-2, the J gene TRBJ2-2; 9 bases are a match to TRBD2. V dropped 6 bases and J dropped 3; count of bases not matched to a gene: 5. The V gene's germline CDR1 is WSHSY and CDR2 SAAADI. The CDR3 runs to 15 residues. This chain's CDR3 is CASRKAGGHTGELFF. CDR3 nucleotide sequence: TGCGCCAGCAGGAAAGCGGGGGGTCACACCGGGGAGCTGTTTTTT.

CDR3 sequence reads: CASSLRKVGQGASGYTF. In DNA, the CDR3 is TGTGCCAGCAGCTTAAGGAAAGTAGGACAGGGGGCAAGTGGCTACACCTTC. V gene TRBV7-2 combines with J gene TRBJ1-2, with 11 bases lining up with TRBD1. V dropped 2 bases and J dropped 7; count of bases not matched to a gene: 12. This CDR3 contains 17 residues. Germline V gives CDR1 SGHTA, CDR2 FQGNSA. Full variable domain (outside the CDR3, taken from reference TRBV7-2 and TRBJ1-2): GAGVSQSPSNKVTEKGKDVELRCDPISGHTALYWYRQSLGQGLEFLIYFQGNSAPDKSGLPSDRFSAERTGGSVSTLTIQRTQQEDSAVYLCASSLRKVGQGASGYTFGSGTRLTVV.